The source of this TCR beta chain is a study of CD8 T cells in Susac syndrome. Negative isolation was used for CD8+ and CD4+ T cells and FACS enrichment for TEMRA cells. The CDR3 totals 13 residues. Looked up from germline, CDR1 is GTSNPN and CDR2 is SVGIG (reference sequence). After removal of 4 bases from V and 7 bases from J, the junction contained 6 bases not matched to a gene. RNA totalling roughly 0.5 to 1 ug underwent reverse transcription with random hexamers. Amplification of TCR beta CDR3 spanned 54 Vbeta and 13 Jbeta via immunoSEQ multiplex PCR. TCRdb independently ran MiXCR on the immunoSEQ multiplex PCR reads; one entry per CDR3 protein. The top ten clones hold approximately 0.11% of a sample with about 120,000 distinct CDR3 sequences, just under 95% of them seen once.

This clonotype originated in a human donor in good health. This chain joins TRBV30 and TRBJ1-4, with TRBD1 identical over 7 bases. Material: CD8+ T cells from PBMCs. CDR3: CAWIGQVGEKLFF. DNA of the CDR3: TGTGCCTGGATCGGACAGGTCGGTGAAAAACTGTTTTTT.